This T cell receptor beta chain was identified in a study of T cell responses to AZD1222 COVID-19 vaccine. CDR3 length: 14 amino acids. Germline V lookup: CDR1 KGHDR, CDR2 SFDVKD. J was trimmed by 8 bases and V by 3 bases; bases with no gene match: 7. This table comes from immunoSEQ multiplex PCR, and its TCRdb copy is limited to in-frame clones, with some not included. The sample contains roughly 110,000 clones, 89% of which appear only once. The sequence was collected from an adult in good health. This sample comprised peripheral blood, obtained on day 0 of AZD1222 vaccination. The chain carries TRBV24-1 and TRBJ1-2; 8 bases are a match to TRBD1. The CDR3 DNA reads TGTGCCACCAGTGATACCGGACAGGGCTGGGGCTACACCTTC. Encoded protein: CATSDTGQGWGYTF.